This TCR beta chain originates from a study of blood T cells in healthy people across ages. It was with a sample-barcoded 5' primer and a J-beta primer mix that a second PCR of roughly 6 to 11 cycles was run. TCRdb re-derived calls from the 5' RACE reads in MiXCR, one entry per CDR3 protein. The table shows approximately 790,000 distinct CDR3 sequences, with around 68% occurring only once. Study results and caveats: In the absence of known donor CMV status, changes in expanded clonotypes were possibly confounded.

As for this clonotype: Its target is unknown.

CDR1 and CDR2 (germline): SGDLS, YYNGEE. The ends lost 0 bases at V and 5 bases at J; junction bases unmatched: 6. The CDR3 is 15 residues long. The clonotype was recovered from a man aged 30 to 39 in good health. Sequenced sample: blood. The V and J genes are TRBV9 and TRBJ2-5; 8 nucleotides agree with TRBD2. CDR3 residues: CASSVGGLAWETQYF. In DNA, the CDR3 is TGTGCCAGCAGCGTAGGTGGACTAGCATGGGAGACCCAGTACTTC.